The entry below gives a single T cell receptor beta chain sequence along with its context. The data were taken from a study of blood T cell repertoires in COVID-19. The V end was cut by 4 bases, the J end by 1 base, with 14 bases between. The CDR3 contains 16 residues. CDR1 is MNHEY, CDR2 SVGAGI, per germline. Researchers sorted participants into cohorts using their self-reported clinical history. The data were produced by immunoSEQ multiplex PCR, yet TCRdb's version contains in-frame clones alone and is incomplete. Of 95,000 to 150,000 clones in the sample, roughly 84% were seen once. This sequence was found in a woman aged 25 to 45 who had recovered from COVID-19. The rearrangement joins TRBV6-5 to TRBJ2-1; D might be TRBD1 (6 bases). The sample consisted of PBMCs or T cells enriched from blood (not recorded which). CDR3 nucleotides: TGTGCCAGCAGTTCCCCGGTACAGGGATCCTACAATGAGCAGTTCTTC. Amino acids: CASSSPVQGSYNEQFF.